Listed below are T cell receptor beta chains from one sample, sequenced in a study of T cells in tuberculosis. Produced via immunoSEQ multiplex PCR; TCRdb's table is partial and in-frame only. The table lists under 30,000 clones, 92% of them singletons, with 6.8% in the top ten. The sequences come from PBMCs, collected at tuberculosis diagnosis. The receptor source for this set is an adult with tuberculosis. CDR3s leave out the opening cysteine and the closing phenylalanine or tryptophan.

j_call v_call cdr3_aa
TRBJ2-3 TRBV10-3 AISESLADTQY
TRBJ2-5 TRBV9 ASSATGGEWSETQY
TRBJ1-6 TRBV9 ASSTRGGPNSPLH
TRBJ2-2 TRBV5-1 ASSPGLAGSTGELF
TRBJ1-5 TRBV28 ASTSDRSNNQPQH
TRBJ1-1 TRBV2 ASSRQGVTMITEAF
TRBJ1-5 TRBV18 ASSPDRGGNQPQH
TRBJ1-2 TRBV7-2 ASSRDSSYGYT
TRBJ1-2 TRBV20-1 SARQGNGYT
TRBJ2-7 TRBV2 ASSGQGAKSYEQY
TRBJ2-7 TRBV20-1 SALSGYEQY
TRBJ2-2 TRBV27 AIRTGLNTGELF
TRBJ2-5 TRBV19 ASSIEGTSWETQY
TRBJ2-1 TRBV7-3 ASSLSVTGVPGNEQF
TRBJ2-1 TRBV19 ASRGDRANEQF
TRBJ2-3 TRBV7-3 ASSIGLPKPDTQY
TRBJ2-6 TRBV2 ASSPGVSGANVLT
TRBJ2-7 TRBV15 ATSRELAGAHEQY
TRBJ2-5 TRBV2 ASSEAGWETQY
TRBJ1-1 TRBV6-1 ASSSRSNTEAF
TRBJ2-5 TRBV6-1 ASIRTAQETQY
TRBJ2-1 TRBV5-6 ASSLGRGYNEQF
TRBJ2-1 TRBV15 ATRPREGLSSYNEQF
TRBJ1-2 TRBV5-1 ASSLTGGNGYT
TRBJ1-2 TRBV7-3 ASSEDRAAGYT
TRBJ1-1 TRBV4-3 ASSPEEVVNTEAF
TRBJ1-2 TRBV27 ASRYAGGHLA
TRBJ2-3 TRBV18 ASSPYGTSGEADTQY
TRBJ2-7 TRBV6-1 ASVGLAGSYEQY
TRBJ1-1 TRBV7-2 ASSLLGGNTEAF
TRBJ2-2 TRBV7-2 ASSLSGGAAGELF
TRBJ1-1 TRBV6-5 ASSSARGTEAF
TRBJ2-7 TRBV10-3 AISPTSYEQY
TRBJ2-7 TRBV4-1 ASSPGSGRYEQY
TRBJ1-5 TRBV19 ASSIVRDRGNQPQH
TRBJ2-1 TRBV2 ASKMEAPRDEQF
TRBJ1-6 TRBV9 ASSVSGGSSPLH
TRBJ1-2 TRBV7-2 ASSLTDYGYT
TRBJ1-2 TRBV30 AWSSTASSGGYT
TRBJ1-3 TRBV28 ASSLFYTIY
TRBJ2-1 TRBV4-3 ASSRTASGSPTEQF
TRBJ2-3 TRBV6-6 ASTRLAGGTDTQY
TRBJ1-4 TRBV2 ASRRDRATNEKLF
TRBJ2-5 TRBV5-5 ASSAPGVRAQY
TRBJ2-1 TRBV5-4 ASSSGISARGNEQF
TRBJ1-5 TRBV6-6 ATSPGQIDSNQPQH
TRBJ2-3 TRBV27 ASSSDRGQKDTQY
TRBJ2-7 TRBV10-3 AISEEDMSYEQY
TRBJ2-5 TRBV13 ASSYRGLQETQY
TRBJ2-1 TRBV11-1 ASSLLARSVSSYNEQF
TRBJ2-3 TRBV7-7 ASSLTGRTDTQY
TRBJ2-3 TRBV5-1 ASSPGGAQADTQY
TRBJ2-1 TRBV7-8 ASSGGAWNEQF